Listed below are T cell receptor beta chains from one sample, sequenced in a study of technical replicates of blood from four donors. Profiled with immunoSEQ multiplex PCR; TCRdb holds only in-frame clones, not every one. This table has roughly 97,000 clones, approximately 96% appearing once. The sequencing input was T cells isolated from PBMCs. The receptors shown here come from a human donor in good health. Both conserved end residues are part of each CDR3. The D gene is left open where the match is weak. Some rows mark clone size as missing; the rest say once, few, many or name a class of expanded clone.

>TRBV30|TRBJ1-4|NA|NA
CAYQTGANEKLFF
TGTGCCTACCAGACAGGAGCTAATGAAAAACTGTTTTTT
>TRBV19|TRBJ1-1|NA|NA
CASTRGNTEAFF
TGTGCCAGTACACGGGGGAACACTGAAGCTTTCTTT
>TRBV7-3|TRBJ1-1|NA|NA
CASSFRVGTEAFF
TGTGCCAGCAGCTTTCGGGTAGGCACTGAAGCTTTCTTT
>TRBV4-2|TRBJ1-1|NA|NA
CASSHPGGLALSMNTEAFF
TGTGCCAGCAGCCACCCGGGTGGCTTGGCGCTTTCCATGAACACTGAAGCTTTCTTT
>TRBV7-8|TRBJ1-5|NA|NA
CASSWQGNQPQHF
TGTGCCAGCAGCTGGCAGGGTAATCAGCCCCAGCATTTT
>TRBV7-9|TRBJ2-1|NA|TRBD2
CASSPTGGSSYNEQFF
TGTGCCAGCAGCCCTACGGGCGGGAGCTCCTACAATGAGCAGTTCTTC
>TRBV13|TRBJ1-5|NA|NA
CASGTRGSNQPQHF
TGTGCCAGCGGGACCAGGGGTAGCAATCAGCCCCAGCATTTT
>TRBV2|TRBJ1-1|NA|NA
CASSDSLNTEAFF
TGTGCCAGCAGTGACAGTTTGAACACTGAAGCTTTCTTT
>TRBV28|TRBJ2-1|NA|NA
CASRGRRAYGHEQFF
TGTGCCAGCAGGGGAAGGAGGGCCTATGGCCATGAGCAGTTCTTC
>TRBV27|TRBJ2-7|NA|NA
CASSLIRETQRDEQYF
TGTGCCAGCAGTCTAATCCGGGAGACGCAAAGAGACGAGCAGTACTTC
>TRBV28|TRBJ1-1|NA|NA
CASTLGSWNTEAFF
TGTGCCAGCACCCTGGGGAGTTGGAACACTGAAGCTTTCTTT
>TRBV30|TRBJ1-1|NA|NA
CAWSVGAGLNTEAFF
TGTGCCTGGAGTGTAGGGGCGGGACTGAACACTGAAGCTTTCTTT
>TRBV5-4|TRBJ1-1|NA|TRBD1
CASSWDRTNTEAFF
TGTGCCAGCAGCTGGGACAGGACTAACACTGAAGCTTTCTTT
>TRBV19|TRBJ2-2|NA|NA
CASSLGGRGFANTGELFF
TGTGCCAGTAGCCTGGGGGGGCGAGGGTTTGCGAACACCGGGGAGCTGTTTTTT
>TRBV21-1|TRBJ1-4|once|NA
CASSRDTTNEKLFF
TGTGCCAGCAGCCGGGACACAACTAATGAAAAACTGTTTTTT
>TRBV27|TRBJ2-1|NA|TRBD2
CASSSGVAGLNEQFF
TGTGCCAGCAGTTCTGGAGTAGCGGGGTTAAATGAGCAGTTCTTC
>TRBV19|TRBJ2-1|NA|TRBD2
CASSPRLAGEAAYNEQFF
TGTGCCAGTAGCCCCAGACTAGCGGGGGAGGCGGCATACAATGAGCAGTTCTTC
>TRBV5-1|TRBJ2-3|NA|TRBD1
CASSLAVSGGQLTDTQYF
TGCGCCAGCAGCTTGGCCGTATCAGGGGGTCAACTCACAGATACGCAGTATTTT
>TRBV30|TRBJ2-7|NA|TRBD1
CAWSVRGQGYEQYF
TGTGCCTGGAGTGTACGGGGACAGGGCTACGAGCAGTACTTC
>TRBV7-2|TRBJ1-1|NA|NA
CASSLGGGMNTEAFF
TGTGCCAGCAGCTTAGGCGGGGGGATGAACACTGAAGCTTTCTTT
>TRBV4-2|TRBJ2-5|NA|NA
CASSQGGVIETQYF
TGTGCCAGCAGCCAAGGGGGGGTCATAGAGACCCAGTACTTC
>TRBV28|TRBJ1-3|NA|TRBD1
CASMETGHSSGNTIYF
TGTGCCAGCATGGAGACAGGGCACTCCTCTGGAAACACCATATATTTT
>TRBV29-1|TRBJ1-4|NA|NA
CSVEDLTPGKLFF
TGCAGCGTTGAAGACCTAACGCCGGGAAAACTGTTTTTT
>TRBV28|TRBJ2-7|NA|NA
CASSFALSSSYEQYF
TGTGCCAGCAGTTTCGCTCTGTCCAGCTCCTACGAGCAGTACTTC
>TRBV4-3|TRBJ1-4|NA|NA
CASSQDLLPGYEKLFF
TGCGCCAGCAGCCAAGATCTCCTTCCGGGATATGAAAAACTGTTTTTT
>TRBV7-9|TRBJ2-3|NA|TRBD2
CASSFHLAGESDTQYF
TGTGCCAGCAGCTTTCACTTAGCGGGAGAATCAGATACGCAGTATTTT
>TRBV27|TRBJ2-7|NA|TRBD1
CASSLIAGQGAYEQYF
TGTGCCAGCAGTTTAATCGCGGGACAGGGTGCCTACGAGCAGTACTTC
>TRBV5-1|TRBJ1-2|once|NA
CASSLETGKGYTF
TGCGCCAGCAGCCTAGAAACAGGGAAGGGCTACACCTTC
>TRBV30|TRBJ2-3|NA|TRBD1
CAWSVDRGMDTQYF
TGTGCCTGGAGTGTAGACAGGGGTATGGATACGCAGTATTTT
>TRBV14|TRBJ2-5|NA|TRBD2
CASSQGLAGVETQYF
TGTGCCAGCAGCCAAGGACTAGCGGGAGTGGAGACCCAGTACTTC
>TRBV5-4|TRBJ2-5|NA|NA
CASSINRVETQYF
TGTGCCAGCAGCATAAACAGGGTTGAGACCCAGTACTTC
>TRBV7-8|TRBJ1-1|NA|TRBD1
CASSAWTGGTEAFF
TGTGCCAGCAGCGCGTGGACAGGGGGCACTGAAGCTTTCTTT
>TRBV6-5|TRBJ1-2|once|NA
CASSQKINYGYTF
TGTGCCAGCAGCCAGAAAATTAACTATGGCTACACCTTC
>TRBV19|TRBJ1-1|NA|NA
CASSIYRDSEAFF
TGTGCCAGTAGTATTTACAGGGATTCTGAAGCTTTCTTT
>TRBV11-2|TRBJ2-1|NA|NA
CASSLGLDYNEQFF
TGTGCCAGCAGCTTAGGACTAGATTACAATGAGCAGTTCTTC
>TRBV27|TRBJ1-1|NA|TRBD1
CASRQTTGFGDTEAFF
TGTGCCAGCAGGCAGACGACAGGGTTTGGGGACACTGAAGCTTTCTTT